A single sample gave rise to the 32 T cell receptor beta chains below, sequenced in a study of metastatic and nonmetastatic thyroid tumors. Via MiXCR, TCRdb re-called the PCR reads. The profile shows approximately 10,000 clones, roughly a fifth of them singletons. Before thyroid surgery, none of the patients had received any treatment. Sequenced material: adjacent normal tissue. Receptors originate from a female donor with papillary thyroid cancer or a benign thyroid nodule (not recorded which). Some clones in this sample may be carry-over from other donors' samples.

This clone was detected ten times or more. This chain links TRBV7-8 with TRBJ1-5, with D perhaps TRBD1 (6 bases). The CDR3 sequence is 16 residues long. CDR1 SGHVS and CDR2 FQNEAQ come from the germline V gene. The V gene lost 1 base and the J gene lost 4 bases, with 14 bases spanning the gap. CDR3 region: CASSLVPRGLNQPQHF. The CDR3 DNA follows: TGTGCCAGCAGCTTAGTTCCCAGGGGATTGAATCAGCCCCAGCATTTT.

In the case of this clone: No DNA is shown, since the ends of the CDR3 on it are uncertain; the CDR3 is the one TCRdb lists. The V gene is TRBV7-5, the J gene TRBJ2-7; the table's D call, TRBD1, has no DNA check behind it. TRBV7-5 is classified as a pseudogene. The CDR3 is 22 residues long, counting both termini. CDR3 sequence reads: CTSVPEVTPQHIRRERLYEQYF.

J is TRBJ2-7 and V is TRBV20-1, with 11 nucleotides matching TRBD2. Germline V lookup: CDR1 DFQATT, CDR2 SNEGSKA (reference sequence). Trimming removed 6 bases from V and 5 bases from J; junction bases left unmatched: 15. This CDR3 contains 16 residues. The chain's CDR3 is CSATTSGSVGHHEQYF. Here the CDR3 DNA reads TGCAGTGCCACTACTAGCGGGAGTGTCGGTCACCACGAGCAGTACTTC.

With respect to this clone: A much larger clone differs by one base, so this may be a read error. The chain couples TRBV20-1 to TRBJ2-3, with 11 bases aligning to TRBD2. The CDR3 is 16 residues long. Germline V lookup: CDR1 DFQATT, CDR2 SNEGSKA (reference sequence). CDR3 in DNA: TGCAGTGCTAGGACTAGCGGGGTATCTAGCACATATACGCAGTATTTT. Encoded protein: CSARTSGVSSTYTQYF.

V usage is TRBV5-4 and J usage is TRBJ1-6; D ambiguous. Germline V gene sequence: CDR1 SGHNT, CDR2 YYREEE (reference sequence). V lost 0 bases and J 7 bases, leaving 2 bases between the germline ends. The CDR3 loop spans 12 amino acids. CDR3 sequence reads: CASSLDNSPLHF. The DNA of the CDR3 is TGTGCCAGCAGCTTGGACAATTCACCCCTCCACTTT.

This clone was observed at least ten times. A read error may be the cause here, since a much bigger clone is one base away. CDR3 coding DNA: TGCGCCGGCAGCACGGACGGGGACAGGGGGATAAATGAGCAGTTCTTC. It encodes CAGSTDGDRGINEQFF. The chain couples TRBV5-1 to TRBJ2-1; 11 bases line up with TRBD1. CDR1 is SGHRS, CDR2 YFSETQ, per germline. This CDR3 has 16 residues.

The rearrangement uses TRBV20-1 and TRBJ1-6; possibly TRBD1 for D (5 bases). In germline, CDR1 is DFQATT, CDR2 SNEGSKA (reference sequence). V dropped 0 bases and J dropped 8 bases, with 14 bases sitting between them. The length of the CDR3 is 15 residues. The CDR3 bases are TGCAGTGCTAGAGATATAAACAGAGGGGATTCACCCCTCCACTTT. It encodes CSARDINRGDSPLHF.

This clone was observed a handful of times. J is TRBJ2-2 and V is TRBV6-5; TRBD2 aligns across 7 bases. Losses at the gene ends were 2 bases for V and 7 bases for J; bases not matched to a gene: 13. This CDR3 is built from 17 residues. CDR1 and CDR2 (germline): MNHEY, SVGAGI. The CDR3 region has the DNA TGTGCCAGCAGTTACCGCGGGGTGCGGGGGACGGTCGGGGAGCTGTTTTTT. It specifies CASSYRGVRGTVGELFF.

A word on this clone: One junction end does not reproduce the germline sequence, and a read error may be involved. The chain recombines TRBV5-5 with TRBJ1-5; weak D call: TRBD1 (6 bases). Germline loops: CDR1 SGHKS, CDR2 YYEKEE (reference sequence). The CDR3 loop spans 15 amino acids. Here the CDR3 DNA reads TGTGTCAGCAGTGTCCGGGGGGCCTGCAATCAGCCCCAGCATTTT. Translated, it gives CVSSVRGACNQPQHF.

V usage is TRBV6-5 and J usage is TRBJ2-7; no clear D. The CDR3 loop spans 15 amino acids. Trimming pared 4 bases from V and 0 bases from J, leaving 13 bases between. The germline V gene encodes CDR1 MNHEY and CDR2 SVGAGI. CDR3 in amino acids: CASSSDARTSYEQYF. The DNA of the CDR3 is TGTGCCAGCAGTTCAGATGCCAGAACCTCCTACGAGCAGTACTTC.

This clone is categorized as medium-sized (0.01 to 0.1%). This chain connects TRBV11-2 to TRBJ2-7; D is possibly TRBD1 or TRBD2 (6 bases each). Germline CDR1 and CDR2: SGHAT and FQNNGV. The germline V and J ends were trimmed by 6 bases and 9 bases, with 21 bases remaining between them. The length of the CDR3 is 14 residues. The DNA for the CDR3 is TGTGCCAGCAGGACTAGTCCAGGGGCTACGGGGCAGTACTTC. This translates into CASRTSPGATGQYF.

The V gene is TRBV30, the J gene TRBJ2-7, with D unclear. V gave up 3 bases and J gave up 0 bases, with 6 bases separating them. Per the germline V gene, CDR1 is GTSNPN and CDR2 is SVGIG (reference sequence). The CDR3 is made up of 12 amino acids. The CDR3 spells CAWRSTSYEQYF. The DNA for the CDR3 is TGTGCCTGGAGGTCGACCTCCTACGAGCAGTACTTC. Supplemented by reference TRBV30 and TRBJ2-7, the full variable domain reads SQTIHQWPATLVQPVGSPLSLECTVEGTSNPNLYWYRQAAGRGLQLLFYSVGIGQISSEVPQNLSASRPQDRQFILSSKKLLLSDSGFYLCAWRSTSYEQYFGPGTRLTVT.

This clone was detected ten times or more. CDR3 sequence: CASIQREAEETQYF. CDR3 sequence (DNA): TGTGCCAGCATTCAGCGGGAGGCTGAAGAGACCCAGTACTTC. The chain employs TRBV7-9 and TRBJ2-5, with 9 bases matching TRBD2. Per the germline V gene, CDR1 is SEHNR and CDR2 is FQNEAQ (reference sequence). There are 14 residues in the CDR3. With 7 bases clipped from V and 3 bases from J, the junction kept 6 bases outside the gene matches. Complete variable domain (other parts from reference TRBV7-9 and TRBJ2-5): DTGVSQNPRHKITKRGQNVTFRCDPISEHNRLYWYRQTLGQGPEFLTYFQNEAQLEKSRLLSDRFSAERPKGSFSTLEIQRTEQGDSAMYLCASIQREAEETQYFGPGTRLLVL.

This clone appeared a few times. The CDR3 nucleotides are TGTGCCAGCAGCTTATGGGGGGAGATCTCCTACGAGCAGTACTTC. Translated, it gives CASSLWGEISYEQYF. The chain has TRBV7-2 and TRBJ2-7, with D perhaps TRBD2 (6 bases). The germline V and J ends were trimmed by 2 bases and 0 bases, with 11 bases remaining between them. The CDR3 loop spans 15 amino acids. Germline CDR1 reads SGHTA; CDR2 reads FQGNSA. Combining the CDR3 with reference TRBV7-2 and TRBJ2-7 gives the whole variable domain GAGVSQSPSNKVTEKGKDVELRCDPISGHTALYWYRQSLGQGLEFLIYFQGNSAPDKSGLPSDRFSAERTGGSVSTLTIQRTQQEDSAVYLCASSLWGEISYEQYFGPGTRLTVT.

This clone was recorded a few times. The genes are TRBV2 and TRBJ2-1; D call uncertain. V lost 8 bases and J lost 12, with 17 bases in between. The CDR3 contains 12 residues. Per the germline V gene, CDR1 is SNHLY and CDR2 is FYNNEI. CDR3 protein: CASGVYLDGQFF. For the CDR3, the DNA is TGTGCCAGCGGTGTATATCTCGATGGGCAGTTCTTC.

This clone ranks as medium-sized (0.01 to 0.1%). Within the sample, other DNA sequences also encode this same CDR3. This sequence joins TRBV19 and TRBJ2-2; 10 bases are shared with TRBD1. The V gene end was trimmed by 7 bases and the J gene end by 11 bases; junction bases not matched to a gene: 7. The germline V gene encodes CDR1 LNHDA and CDR2 SQIVND (reference sequence). This CDR3 contains 13 residues. The CDR3: CASTATGGGELFF. The CDR3 region has the DNA TGTGCCAGTACCGCGACAGGGGGCGGCGAGCTGTTTTTT.

Only a few counts were recorded for this clone. The junction departs from the called germline gene at one end, perhaps through a read error. This chain links TRBV28 with TRBJ2-2, with D unresolved. The germline CDR1 and CDR2 sequences are MDHEN and SYDVKM. The CDR3 has 13 amino acids. The CDR3 region is CTSSLISRRELFF. In nucleotides, the CDR3 is TGTACCAGCAGTTTGATTTCCAGACGGGAGCTGTTTTTT.

This clone was seen many times. The genes are TRBV29-1 and TRBJ2-4, with no clear D. CDR1 SQVTM and CDR2 ANQGSEA come from the germline V gene. The V and J ends lost 3 bases and 5 bases respectively, with 14 bases between them. The CDR3 spans 14 residues. The CDR3 DNA sequence: TGCAGCGTTGACGGCTCCGGCCGTGAAAACATTCAGTACTTC. This encodes CSVDGSGRENIQYF.

Ten or more counts support this clone. The CDR3 reads CASSQGLSSGTDTQYF. CDR3 DNA: TGTGCCAGCAGCCAAGGTTTGTCTAGCGGCACAGATACGCAGTATTTT. The gene calls are TRBV3-1 and TRBJ2-3, with D perhaps matching TRBD2 (6 bases). The ends were cut back, 1 base at V and 1 base at J, with 12 bases in the middle. Germline assignment: CDR1 LGHDT and CDR2 YNNKEL (reference sequence). This CDR3 region has 16 residues.

This clone counts as medium-sized (0.01 to 0.1%). For the CDR3, the DNA is TGTGCCAGCAGTTACACAGACAAGTCCTACGAGCAGTACTTC. It specifies CASSYTDKSYEQYF. This chain uses TRBV6-5 with TRBJ2-7, with D unclear. The CDR3 is 14 amino acids. The germline gives CDR1 MNHEY, CDR2 SVGAGI. V was cut by 2 bases and J by 1 base, with 9 bases left in between.

This clone is medium-sized. The chain employs TRBV7-2 and TRBJ2-1, with TRBD1 matching over 7 bases. The junction had 2 bases not matched to a gene; V was cut back by 5 bases and J by 7 bases. Germline CDR1 and CDR2: SGHTA and FQGNSA. The CDR3 sequence is 12 residues long. CDR3 coding DNA: TGTGCCAGCAGCCCACAGGGGAATGAGCAGTTCTTC. This codes for CASSPQGNEQFF.

The sample holds many counts of this clone. The chain employs TRBV6-1 and TRBJ1-1, with D perhaps TRBD1 (6 bases). Looked up from germline, CDR1 is MNHNS and CDR2 is SASEGT. CDR3 length: 15 amino acids. V was clipped by 5 bases and J by 1 base, with 14 bases between them. CDR3 amino acids: CASSTEYRANTEAFF. The CDR3 nucleotides read TGTGCCAGCAGTACTGAATACAGGGCGAACACTGAAGCTTTCTTT.

The chain has TRBV27 and TRBJ1-2; possible D gene TRBD1, 5 bases. V lost 5 bases, J lost 7 bases, and 17 bases lay in between. This CDR3 spans 14 amino acids. Germline V CDR1 and CDR2: MNHEY, SMNVEV (reference sequence). The CDR3 nucleotides are TGTGCCAGCAGTCTACGGGGCGAGGGCCTTGGCTACACCTTC. Translation gives CASSLRGEGLGYTF.

The chain uses TRBV24-1 and TRBJ2-5, with 14 bases matching TRBD2. The J call may be mistaken, given a closer DNA end match to TRBJ2-1. The CDR3 is 16 amino acids. Germline V gene lookup returns CDR1 KGHDR and CDR2 SFDVKD. CDR3 DNA: TGTGCCACCAGTGATTGGACTAGCGGGAGGAGACCTGAGCAGTTCTTC. Translated: CATSDWTSGRRPEQFF.

V and J are TRBV20-1 and TRBJ2-3; no firm D call. The CDR3 consists of 13 residues. V was cut by 1 base and J by 1 base, with 6 bases left in between. Germline assignment: CDR1 DFQATT and CDR2 SNEGSKA (reference sequence). The CDR3, as DNA: TGCAGTGCTAGAGGGTTAGGCACAGATACGCAGTATTTT. Its protein product is CSARGLGTDTQYF.

This clone has at least ten counts. The rearrangement joins TRBV7-9 to TRBJ2-1; 10 bases are a match to TRBD2. CDR1 SEHNR and CDR2 FQNEAQ come from the germline V gene (reference sequence). The CDR3 has 15 residues. Germline trimming cut 5 bases from V and 4 bases from J; bases unmatched to any gene: 5. The CDR3, as DNA: TGTGCCAGCAGCCTAAGCGGGGGGGCATACAATGAGCAGTTCTTC. Translation gives CASSLSGGAYNEQFF.

The sample holds one count of this clone. This rearrangement joins TRBV13 to TRBJ2-2, with D possibly being TRBD2 (5 bases). Germline V gives CDR1 PRHDT, CDR2 FYEKMQ (reference sequence). V was trimmed by 3 bases and J by 4 bases, leaving 15 bases between them. The CDR3 runs 16 residues. CDR3 region: CASSFSRGLGTGELFF. The CDR3 DNA reads as TGTGCCAGCAGCTTTAGCCGCGGGTTGGGCACCGGGGAGCTGTTTTTT.

This clone showed up many times. The chain couples TRBV7-2 to TRBJ2-5; tentatively, D is TRBD1 or TRBD2 (7 bases each). Deletions cut 4 bases from V and 5 bases from J, with 17 bases between. Germline V gives CDR1 SGHTA, CDR2 FQGNSA. This CDR3 contains 15 residues. The CDR3 bases are TGTGCCAGCAGCTCGAGGACAGGCGGGGGCGAGACCCAGTACTTC. Translating it yields CASSSRTGGGETQYF.

The table lists this clone with many counts. V gene TRBV28 combines with J gene TRBJ2-5; either TRBD1 or TRBD2 may supply D (8 bases each). This CDR3 region has 12 residues. With 10 bases removed from V and 7 bases from J, the gap between germline ends came to 16 bases. Germline CDR1 reads MDHEN; CDR2 reads SYDVKM. CDR3 bases: TGTGCCATCCATAGCGGGACAGGGACCCAGTACTTC. Its translation: CAIHSGTGTQYF.

By sample fraction, this clone is medium-sized. The chain couples TRBV6-1 to TRBJ1-5, with 10 bases aligning to TRBD1. Per germline, CDR1 MNHNS and CDR2 SASEGT. V shed 4 bases and J 6 bases; nucleotides not matched to a gene: 6. This CDR3 region has 15 residues. The CDR3 DNA reads as TGTGCCAGCAGTGCTGACAGGGGGCCGTCTCAGCCCCAGCATTTT. Its protein product is CASSADRGPSQPQHF.

By share, this clone ranks as medium-sized. This chain joins TRBV6-5 and TRBJ2-3, with 7 bases lining up with TRBD2. Germline trimming cut 2 bases from V and 5 bases from J; bases unmatched to any gene: 4. CDR1 is MNHEY and CDR2 is SVGAGI in the germline V gene. The CDR3 covers 14 residues. CDR3 nucleotide sequence: TGTGCCAGCAGTTACGGGAGGGGCCAAGATACGCAGTATTTT. This translates into CASSYGRGQDTQYF.

The V call is TRBV12-3 or TRBV12-4, the J call TRBJ1-6; D remains unclear. The CDR3 runs 12 residues. V gave up 4 bases and J gave up 14 bases, with 12 bases separating them. CDR3 in amino acids: CASSSTGFSLHF. Here the CDR3 DNA reads TGTGCCAGCAGTTCGACGGGGTTTTCCCTCCACTTT.